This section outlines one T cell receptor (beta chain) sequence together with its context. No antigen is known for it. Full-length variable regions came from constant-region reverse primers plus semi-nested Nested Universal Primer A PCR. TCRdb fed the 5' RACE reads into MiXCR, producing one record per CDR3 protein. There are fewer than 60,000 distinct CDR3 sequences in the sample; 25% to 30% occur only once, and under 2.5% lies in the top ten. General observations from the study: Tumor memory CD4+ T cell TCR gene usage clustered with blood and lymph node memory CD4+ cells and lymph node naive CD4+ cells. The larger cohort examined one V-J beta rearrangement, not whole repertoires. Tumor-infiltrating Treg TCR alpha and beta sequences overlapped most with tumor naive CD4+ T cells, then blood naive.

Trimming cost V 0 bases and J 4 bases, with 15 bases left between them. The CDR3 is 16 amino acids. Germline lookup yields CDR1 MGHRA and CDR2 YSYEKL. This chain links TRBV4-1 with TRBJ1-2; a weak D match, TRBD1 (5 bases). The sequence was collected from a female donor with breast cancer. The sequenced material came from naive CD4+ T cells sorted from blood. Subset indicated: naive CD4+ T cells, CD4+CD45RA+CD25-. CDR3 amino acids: CASSQEGPNPAYGYTF. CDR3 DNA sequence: TGCGCCAGCAGCCAAGAGGGGCCTAACCCTGCCTATGGCTACACCTTC.